This entry lists 25 T cell receptor beta chains sequenced from one sample in a study of blood T cell repertoires in COVID-19. Libraries were prepared by immunoSEQ multiplex PCR; TCRdb keeps only in-frame clonotypes and omits some of them. The sample yields under 65,000 clones, roughly 90% seen once. Sequencing was performed on peripheral blood. The source of these receptors is a woman older than 75 with active COVID-19.

The V gene is TRBV7-2, the J gene TRBJ2-3; D possibly corresponds to TRBD2 (6 bases). The germline V gene encodes CDR1 SGHTA and CDR2 FQGNSA. CDR3 size: 14 residues. The V end lost 3 bases, the J end lost 3 bases, and 10 bases lay between the germline ends. CDR3 region: CASSFPEGTDTQYF. CDR3 DNA: TGTGCCAGCAGCTTCCCGGAGGGAACAGATACGCAGTATTTT.

The rearrangement joins TRBV5-1 to TRBJ2-7; 7 bases agree with TRBD1. V shed 1 base and J 3 bases; nucleotides not matched to a gene: 4. This CDR3 spans 14 amino acids. Germline CDR1 and CDR2: SGHRS and YFSETQ. The DNA for the CDR3 is TGCGCCAGCAGCTTGCCGGGACAGCACTACGAGCAGTACTTC. Translated, it gives CASSLPGQHYEQYF.

The rearrangement uses TRBV3-1 (or the pseudogene TRBV3-2) and TRBJ2-5, with 8 nucleotides matching TRBD2. Germline V gene lookup returns CDR1 LGHDT and CDR2 YNNKEL (reference sequence). J lost 5 bases, V lost 0 bases, and 2 bases had no gene match. The CDR3 runs 14 residues. CDR3 sequence (DNA): TGTGCCAGCAGCCAAGAACGGGAGGGGGAGACCCAGTACTTC. Its protein product is CASSQEREGETQYF.

V and J are TRBV14 and TRBJ1-6; D uncertain. Looked up from germline, CDR1 is SGHDN and CDR2 is FVKESK. The CDR3 covers 15 residues. V was pared by 4 bases and J by 9 bases, with 16 bases between. The CDR3 sequence: CASSPLFPSGSPLHF. In DNA form, the CDR3 reads TGTGCCAGCAGCCCATTATTTCCGTCGGGTTCACCCCTCCACTTT.

A few counts support this clone. The V gene is TRBV19, the J gene TRBJ1-2; 9 positions agree with TRBD1. CDR3 length: 15 amino acids. Germline CDR1 reads LNHDA; CDR2 reads SQIVND (reference sequence). Trimming removed 1 base from V and 5 bases from J; junction bases left unmatched: 5. The DNA for the CDR3 is TGTGCCAGTAGTATAGGCCCCGGACAGGGGTATGGCTACACCTTC. The encoded protein is CASSIGPGQGYGYTF.

V gene TRBV19 combines with J gene TRBJ2-7; 7 nucleotides line up with TRBD1. Losses at the gene ends were 7 bases for V and 6 bases for J; bases not matched to a gene: 12. The germline CDR1 and CDR2 sequences are LNHDA and SQIVND (reference sequence). This CDR3 spans 14 amino acids. For the CDR3, the DNA is TGTGCCAGTACCCTCGACGACAGGGAATCCGAGCAGTACTTC. Translation: CASTLDDRESEQYF.

The chain combines TRBV29-1 with TRBJ1-1; 12 positions agree with TRBD1. Germline V CDR1 and CDR2: SQVTM, ANQGSEA. The V and J ends lost 7 bases and 2 bases, in that order; junction bases with no gene match: 11. There are 16 residues in the CDR3. The CDR3 DNA follows: TGCAGCGCCTTCTTCGGGACAGGGGGCAGAAACACTGAAGCTTTCTTT. Protein: CSAFFGTGGRNTEAFF. Filled out from reference TRBV29-1 and TRBJ1-1, the complete variable domain reads SAVISQKPSRDICQRGTSLTIQCQVDSQVTMMFWYRQQPGQSLTLIATANQGSEATYESGFVIDKFPISRPNLTFSTLTVSNMSPEDSSIYLCSAFFGTGGRNTEAFFGQGTRLTVV.

In its sample, this clone was seen a few times. V usage is TRBV28 and J usage is TRBJ1-5, with D unclear. Germline V gene sequence: CDR1 MDHEN, CDR2 SYDVKM. Trimming left V 5 bases short and J 7 bases short, with 15 bases between. This CDR3 has 14 amino acids. CDR3 amino acids: CASSLGPGVQPQHF. CDR3 nucleotide sequence: TGTGCCAGCAGTCTTGGCCCTGGTGTGCAGCCCCAGCATTTT.

This clone has a handful of counts. V gene TRBV12-5 combines with J gene TRBJ2-3; TRBD2 is a possible D gene (7 bases). CDR3 length: 16 residues. The germline gives CDR1 LGHNT, CDR2 FRNRAP. V gave up 4 bases and J gave up 4 bases, with 18 bases separating them. The CDR3 loop reads CASGSTEGGGPDTQYF. The CDR3 region has the DNA TGTGCTAGTGGTTCAACAGAAGGGGGGGGTCCAGATACGCAGTATTTT. The full variable domain, in which reference TRBV12-5 and TRBJ2-3 provide the parts outside the CDR3, is DARVTQTPRHKVTEMGQEVTMRCQPILGHNTVFWYRQTMMQGLELLAYFRNRAPLDDSGMPKDRFSAEMPDATLATLKIQPSEPRDSAVYFCASGSTEGGGPDTQYFGPGTRLTVL.

This rearrangement joins TRBV5-4 to TRBJ2-1; 8 bases fit TRBD1. From germline, CDR1 is SGHNT and CDR2 YYREEE (reference sequence). The CDR3 length is 15 residues. V trimming: 2 bases; J trimming: 4 bases; junction bases outside the gene matches: 5. CDR3 loop: CASSFDRGSYNEQFF. The CDR3 DNA sequence: TGTGCCAGCAGCTTTGACAGGGGCTCATACAATGAGCAGTTCTTC.

The V call is TRBV24-1, the J call TRBJ2-1; the match to TRBD2 covers 8 bases. V was clipped by 3 bases and J by 5 bases; unmatched bases: 8. The CDR3 is made up of 16 amino acids. In germline, CDR1 is KGHDR, CDR2 SFDVKD. The CDR3 here is CATSDAPGLDNNEQFF. CDR3 coding DNA: TGTGCCACCAGTGATGCGCCGGGACTAGATAACAATGAGCAGTTCTTC.

With regard to this clone: A junction boundary mismatches the germline segment, possibly from a read error. The V and J genes are TRBV28 and TRBJ2-2; a possible D gene is TRBD1 (6 bases). Germline CDR1 MDHEN, CDR2 SYDVKM. The CDR3 sequence is 13 residues long. CDR3 loop: CAGSPRTDGELFF. CDR3 nucleotide sequence: TGTGCCGGCAGTCCCCGGACAGACGGGGAGCTGTTTTTT.

As regards this clone: Other DNA sequences in this sample translate to the same CDR3. The chain couples TRBV27 to TRBJ1-1; 11 bases are a match to TRBD1. Germline V gene lookup returns CDR1 MNHEY and CDR2 SMNVEV (reference sequence). The trim removed 4 bases at V and 5 bases at J, leaving 6 bases unmatched. This CDR3 is 15 amino acids long. The CDR3 region is CASSSSGTGGTEAFF. CDR3 DNA: TGTGCCAGCAGTTCTTCCGGGACAGGGGGGACTGAAGCTTTCTTT.

The rearrangement uses TRBV6-6 and TRBJ1-2, with D uncertain. Germline-derived CDR1 and CDR2 are MNHNY and SVGAGI (reference sequence). V was pared by 4 bases and J by 0 bases, with 12 bases between. The CDR3 totals 15 residues. CDR3 bases: TGTGCCAGCAGTTCCTCATTGGTAGCTAACTATGGCTACACCTTC. It translates to CASSSSLVANYGYTF.

The chain combines TRBV28 with TRBJ1-1, with 12 positions matching TRBD1. The V gene end was trimmed by 7 bases and the J gene end by 4 bases; junction bases not matched to a gene: 16. The CDR3 is 18 residues long. The germline V gene encodes CDR1 MDHEN and CDR2 SYDVKM. CDR3 amino acids: CASTYPPGQGAGGTEAFF. The CDR3 nucleotides are TGTGCCAGCACCTACCCTCCGGGACAGGGGGCGGGGGGCACTGAAGCTTTCTTT.

V gene TRBV19 combines with J gene TRBJ1-1; TRBD1 matches 8 bases. The germline V gene encodes CDR1 LNHDA and CDR2 SQIVND (reference sequence). The CDR3 runs to 15 residues. V trimming: 5 bases; J trimming: 4 bases; junction bases outside the gene matches: 9. CDR3 sequence reads: CASSPWTGLSTEAFF. The CDR3 DNA reads as TGTGCCAGTAGTCCGTGGACAGGGTTGAGCACTGAAGCTTTCTTT.

CDR3 coding DNA: TGTGCCAGCAGCTTGGAACGTCTAGCGGGGGCAGATACGCAGTATTTT. Encoded protein: CASSLERLAGADTQYF. This chain links TRBV11-2 with TRBJ2-3; 10 bases align to TRBD2. The ends lost 3 bases at V and 4 bases at J; junction bases unmatched: 7. Germline V lookup: CDR1 SGHAT, CDR2 FQNNGV. The length of the CDR3 is 16 residues.

CDR3 loop: CASSHTRRPLVGYTF. Written as DNA, the CDR3 is TGTGCCAGCAGTCATACCAGGAGGCCCTTAGTTGGCTACACCTTC. The chain carries TRBV11-2 and TRBJ1-2; D is unclear. This CDR3 contains 15 residues. V lost 6 bases to trimming and J lost 7 bases, with 21 bases between them. Germline values: CDR1 SGHAT, CDR2 FQNNGV.

The gene calls are TRBV5-5 and TRBJ2-4; 9 bases line up with TRBD1. The trim removed 6 bases at V and 0 bases at J, leaving 13 bases unmatched. Germline V gene lookup returns CDR1 SGHKS and CDR2 YYEKEE (reference sequence). This CDR3 contains 18 residues. The CDR3 loop reads CASKLGTGFTLAKNIQYF. The CDR3 DNA reads TGTGCCAGCAAGCTGGGGACAGGGTTTACACTAGCCAAAAACATTCAGTACTTC. Drawing the rest from reference TRBV5-5 and TRBJ2-4, the complete variable domain is DAGVTQSPTHLIKTRGQQVTLRCSPISGHKSVSWYQQVLGQGPQFIFQYYEKEERGRGNFPDRFSARQFPNYSSELNVNALLLGDSALYLCASKLGTGFTLAKNIQYFGAGTRLSVL.

This chain connects TRBV28 to TRBJ1-1; 7 nucleotides align to TRBD1. Germline assignment: CDR1 MDHEN and CDR2 SYDVKM. The trim removed 3 bases at V and 3 bases at J, leaving 7 bases unmatched. The CDR3 extends over 15 amino acids. CDR3 nucleotide sequence: TGTGCCAGCAGTTTCGGAGGGGGCGGGGACACTGAAGCTTTCTTT. Protein product: CASSFGGGGDTEAFF.

CDR3 bases: TGCGCCAGCAGCTTGGTGGGCAGGGATCTTTTAAAAAGCTCCTACAATGAGCAGTTCTTC. It codes for CASSLVGRDLLKSSYNEQFF. This rearrangement joins TRBV5-1 to TRBJ2-1; the D gene is possibly TRBD1 (5 bases). Germline V gives CDR1 SGHRS, CDR2 YFSETQ. CDR3 length: 20 amino acids. Between the trimmed V and J ends, which lost 0 bases and 0 bases, there was a span of 22 bases.

The chain combines TRBV7-9 with TRBJ2-1; 7 bases map to TRBD2. The junction had 8 bases not matched to a gene; V was cut back by 5 bases and J by 4 bases. The CDR3 sequence is 15 residues long. Looked up from germline, CDR1 is SEHNR and CDR2 is FQNEAQ (reference sequence). The CDR3: CASSPLREAYNEQFF. The CDR3 DNA is TGTGCCAGCAGCCCCCTCCGGGAGGCTTACAATGAGCAGTTCTTC.

This clone was recorded only once. V is TRBV28 and J is TRBJ2-7, with 10 bases aligning to TRBD1. There are 13 residues in the CDR3. V lost 5 bases to trimming and J lost 6 bases; unmatched junction nucleotides: 4. CDR1 and CDR2 from the germline V gene are MDHEN and SYDVKM. The CDR3 protein is CASSLTGGFEQYF. DNA for the CDR3: TGTGCCAGCAGTCTGACAGGGGGCTTCGAGCAGTACTTC.

The V gene is TRBV27, the J gene TRBJ2-7; no definite D call. CDR1 is MNHEY and CDR2 is SMNVEV in the germline V gene (reference sequence). There are 15 residues in the CDR3. V lost 0 bases, J lost 2 bases, and 11 bases lay in between. The CDR3 is CASSLSRVAAYEQYF. Here the CDR3 DNA reads TGTGCCAGCAGTTTATCTCGGGTGGCGGCCTACGAGCAGTACTTC.

The chain carries TRBV15 and TRBJ2-7; 8 positions agree with TRBD2. V lost 1 base, J lost 3 bases, and 14 bases stayed unmatched. In germline, CDR1 is LNHNV, CDR2 YYDKDF (reference sequence). The CDR3 is 18 residues long. This CDR3 reads CATSRGAGPGGGSYEQYF. The CDR3 DNA follows: TGTGCCACCAGCAGAGGGGCGGGACCCGGGGGGGGAAGCTACGAGCAGTACTTC.